This is a list of T cell receptor beta chains from one sample in a study of long-term antiretroviral therapy in people with HIV. Some clones are missing from TCRdb's copy, which holds only in-frame ones; the method was immunoSEQ multiplex PCR. The sample has more than 20,000 clones, about 85% seen once. Sequences were derived from unsorted PBMCs, sampled 1.9 years after starting antiretroviral therapy. Receptors were obtained from a woman younger than 45 with HIV. The CDR3 runs from the conserved cysteine through the conserved F or W. A D gene is named only where the DNA matches it firmly. Clone size is given for some rows only: seen once, a few or many times, or a class if the clone is expanded.

v_call: TRBV15
clone_size: -
j_call: TRBJ1-2
d_call: -
cdr3_nt: TGTGCCACCAGCAGAGGTGGCAGGGATGGCTACACCTTC
cdr3_aa: CATSRGGRDGYTF

v_call: TRBV25-1
clone_size: -
j_call: TRBJ2-5
d_call: -
cdr3_nt: TGTGCCAGCCGCGGGACAGCAGAGACCCAGTACTTC
cdr3_aa: CASRGTAETQYF

v_call: TRBV6-1
clone_size: -
j_call: TRBJ2-5
d_call: -
cdr3_nt: TGTGCCAGCAGCCCGGGAGTCGAGGGGCGGACCCAGTACTTC
cdr3_aa: CASSPGVEGRTQYF

v_call: TRBV25-1
clone_size: few
j_call: TRBJ1-2
d_call: -
cdr3_nt: TGTGCCAGCAGTGTACAGTCCGGCTATGGCTACACCTTC
cdr3_aa: CASSVQSGYGYTF

v_call: TRBV6-6
clone_size: -
j_call: TRBJ1-3
d_call: TRBD1
cdr3_nt: TGTGCCAGCAGTCTTGGGACAGATCTAAACACCATATATTTT
cdr3_aa: CASSLGTDLNTIYF

v_call: TRBV7-9
clone_size: few
j_call: TRBJ1-2
d_call: -
cdr3_nt: TGTGCCAGCAGCTCTTATAACTATGGCTACACCTTC
cdr3_aa: CASSSYNYGYTF

v_call: TRBV2
clone_size: few
j_call: TRBJ1-2
d_call: -
cdr3_nt: TGTGCCAGCAGTGGGCATGATGGAGGGGGCTACACCTTC
cdr3_aa: CASSGHDGGGYTF

v_call: TRBV5-1
clone_size: -
j_call: TRBJ1-2
d_call: TRBD1
cdr3_nt: TGCGCCAGCAGCCTATACGGACAGGGGATAGGAGGTGGCTACACCTTC
cdr3_aa: CASSLYGQGIGGGYTF

v_call: TRBV29-1
clone_size: -
j_call: TRBJ1-5
d_call: -
cdr3_nt: TGCAGCGTAACCACTGGGAGCCTCAATCAGCCCCAGCATTTT
cdr3_aa: CSVTTGSLNQPQHF

v_call: TRBV6-1
clone_size: -
j_call: TRBJ1-6
d_call: TRBD1
cdr3_nt: TGTGCCAGCAGCCTAAGACAGGGGAAAAATTCACCCCTCCACTTT
cdr3_aa: CASSLRQGKNSPLHF

v_call: TRBV28
clone_size: -
j_call: TRBJ1-6
d_call: -
cdr3_nt: TGTGCCAGCAGTTTTGGACAGAGAGATTCACCCCTCCACTTT
cdr3_aa: CASSFGQRDSPLHF

v_call: TRBV5-1
clone_size: -
j_call: TRBJ2-5
d_call: -
cdr3_nt: TGCGCCAGCAGCTGGGGGCAAGAGACCCAGTACTTC
cdr3_aa: CASSWGQETQYF

v_call: TRBV30
clone_size: -
j_call: TRBJ2-5
d_call: TRBD2
cdr3_nt: TGTGCCTGGACCCTAGGAAGCGGGGCCTTGGGGGAGACCCAGTACTTC
cdr3_aa: CAWTLGSGALGETQYF

v_call: TRBV4-1
clone_size: -
j_call: TRBJ2-2
d_call: -
cdr3_nt: TGCGCCAGCAAAGGGGCAGGGCCGAACACCGGGGAGCTGTTTTTT
cdr3_aa: CASKGAGPNTGELFF

v_call: TRBV5-4
clone_size: -
j_call: TRBJ1-1
d_call: -
cdr3_nt: TGTGCCAGCAGCGTCTATACGTCGCATGACACTGAAGCTTTCTTT
cdr3_aa: CASSVYTSHDTEAFF

v_call: TRBV11-2
clone_size: -
j_call: TRBJ2-1
d_call: TRBD2
cdr3_nt: TGTGCCAGCAGGACGGGACTAGCGGGGTTCTACAATGAGCAGTTCTTC
cdr3_aa: CASRTGLAGFYNEQFF

v_call: TRBV9
clone_size: -
j_call: TRBJ1-6
d_call: -
cdr3_nt: TGTGCCAGCAGCGTAGGAGCTAAGAGGGACTATAATTCACCCCTCCACTTT
cdr3_aa: CASSVGAKRDYNSPLHF

v_call: TRBV5-1
clone_size: -
j_call: TRBJ2-1
d_call: TRBD2
cdr3_nt: TGCGCCAGCAGCTATTCTAGCGGGGCTAACAATGAGCAGTTCTTC
cdr3_aa: CASSYSSGANNEQFF

v_call: TRBV5-1
clone_size: -
j_call: TRBJ2-2
d_call: TRBD1
cdr3_nt: TGCGCCAGCAGCCCCGGGACAGCGAACACCGGGGAGCTGTTTTTT
cdr3_aa: CASSPGTANTGELFF

v_call: TRBV19
clone_size: -
j_call: TRBJ2-7
d_call: TRBD1
cdr3_nt: TGTGCCAGTAGTATCCAAGTGACAGGGTCATCCGCCTACGAGCAGTACTTC
cdr3_aa: CASSIQVTGSSAYEQYF

v_call: TRBV27
clone_size: -
j_call: TRBJ1-5
d_call: -
cdr3_nt: TGTGCCAGCAGTTTATCGACTTCTCTACATCAGCCCCAGCATTTT
cdr3_aa: CASSLSTSLHQPQHF

v_call: TRBV18
clone_size: -
j_call: TRBJ1-1
d_call: -
cdr3_nt: TGTGCCAGCTCACCACCGGGTGCCCTAATGAACACTGAAGCTTTCTTT
cdr3_aa: CASSPPGALMNTEAFF

v_call: TRBV30
clone_size: -
j_call: TRBJ1-2
d_call: TRBD1
cdr3_nt: TGTGCCTGGAGTACAGAAACCCAGGGGGCGCGGGGCTACACCTTC
cdr3_aa: CAWSTETQGARGYTF

v_call: TRBV5-5
clone_size: -
j_call: TRBJ1-1
d_call: TRBD1
cdr3_nt: TGTGCCAGCAGCCTGCTGACAGGGCCTGAAGCTTTCTTT
cdr3_aa: CASSLLTGPEAFF

v_call: TRBV10-2
clone_size: -
j_call: TRBJ1-6
d_call: TRBD1
cdr3_nt: TGCGCCAGCAGTTTCGCCGGGACAGATTCACCCCTCCACTTT
cdr3_aa: CASSFAGTDSPLHF

v_call: TRBV7-9
clone_size: -
j_call: TRBJ2-5
d_call: -
cdr3_nt: TGTGCCAGCAGCTTAGATTCGTGGGCCAGCCATACTCAAGAGACCCAGTACTTC
cdr3_aa: CASSLDSWASHTQETQYF

v_call: TRBV14
clone_size: -
j_call: TRBJ2-7
d_call: -
cdr3_nt: TGTGCCAGCAGCCCACAACCTGGGGCCTACGAGCAGTACTTC
cdr3_aa: CASSPQPGAYEQYF

v_call: TRBV6-1
clone_size: -
j_call: TRBJ1-5
d_call: -
cdr3_nt: TGTGCCAGCAGTGAGGATCAGCCCCAGCATTTT
cdr3_aa: CASSEDQPQHF

v_call: TRBV7-9
clone_size: -
j_call: TRBJ2-3
d_call: TRBD1
cdr3_nt: TGTGCCAGCAGCTTACACGGACAGGGGAGTGATACGCAGTATTTT
cdr3_aa: CASSLHGQGSDTQYF

v_call: TRBV30
clone_size: -
j_call: TRBJ1-5
d_call: -
cdr3_nt: TGTGCCTGGAGTTCATCCGCACCGGGGAGCAATCAGCCCCAGCATTTT
cdr3_aa: CAWSSSAPGSNQPQHF

v_call: TRBV7-2
clone_size: -
j_call: TRBJ1-1
d_call: TRBD1
cdr3_nt: TGTGCCAGCAGCCAAGGACAGGGGCGAACTGAAGCTTTCTTT
cdr3_aa: CASSQGQGRTEAFF

v_call: TRBV27
clone_size: once
j_call: TRBJ1-1
d_call: TRBD1
cdr3_nt: TGTGCCAGCAGTGACAGGGAGCAGACTGAAGCTTTCTTT
cdr3_aa: CASSDREQTEAFF

v_call: TRBV5-4
clone_size: -
j_call: TRBJ2-1
d_call: -
cdr3_nt: TGTGCCAGCAGCGCAACTAGGAATGAGCAGTTCTTC
cdr3_aa: CASSATRNEQFF

v_call: TRBV10-2
clone_size: -
j_call: TRBJ2-3
d_call: -
cdr3_nt: TGCGCCAGCAGTGACTGGGGAGATACGCAGTATTTT
cdr3_aa: CASSDWGDTQYF

v_call: TRBV10-3
clone_size: once
j_call: TRBJ2-6
d_call: -
cdr3_nt: TGTGCCATCAGTGATTACACAGACTCTGGGGCCAACGTCCTGACTTTC
cdr3_aa: CAISDYTDSGANVLTF

v_call: TRBV29-1
clone_size: -
j_call: TRBJ2-2
d_call: TRBD1
cdr3_nt: TGCAGCGTTGAGTCCCGGGACAGGGGACGATTCGGGGAGCTGTTTTTT
cdr3_aa: CSVESRDRGRFGELFF

v_call: TRBV18
clone_size: -
j_call: TRBJ1-6
d_call: TRBD1
cdr3_nt: TGTGCCAGCTCACCCCAAAATGTGAGACAGGGGAGCCCCGGTTCACCCCTCCACTTT
cdr3_aa: CASSPQNVRQGSPGSPLHF

v_call: TRBV6-1
clone_size: -
j_call: TRBJ1-1
d_call: -
cdr3_nt: TGTGCCAGCAGTAGAAAAACGGGAGAAACTGAAGCTTTCTTT
cdr3_aa: CASSRKTGETEAFF

v_call: TRBV5-6
clone_size: -
j_call: TRBJ1-1
d_call: TRBD1
cdr3_nt: TGTGCCAGCAGGGAGGACAGGGCAAACACTGAAGCTTTCTTT
cdr3_aa: CASREDRANTEAFF

v_call: TRBV6-1
clone_size: -
j_call: TRBJ2-4
d_call: -
cdr3_nt: TGTGCCAGCAGTGAAGGAGGGGTTGGGAAAAACATTCAGTACTTC
cdr3_aa: CASSEGGVGKNIQYF